This T cell receptor (beta chain) was sequenced for a study of T cell clonotyping in hematopoietic cell transplantation. General observations from the study: Pathologically expanded recipient clonotypes increased progressively from day 30 to day 180 as diversity fell. Few recipient clonotypes overlapped donors; over 95% were de novo at given depth.

With respect to this clone: Its antigen is not identified.

Trimming shortened V by 0 bases and J by 6 bases, and 15 bases separated the two germline ends. The CDR3 has 16 amino acids. From germline, CDR1 is LGHNA and CDR2 YSLEER. Recipient blood drawn about 28 days pretransplant and days 30, 100, 180 after. Only in-frame clones appear in the TCRdb table, and some are missing; sequencing was by immunoSEQ multiplex PCR. The sample consists of 15,000 to 20,000 clones, more than 70% of them appearing once. The origin of this receptor is a male patient aged 55 to 69 who had an allogeneic stem cell transplant from a related donor, so the T cells may come from the graft donor. Some clones in this sample may be carry-over from other donors' samples. The sample here was PBMCs, taken 100 days after allogeneic stem cell transplant. This chain connects TRBV4-3 to TRBJ1-5; tentative D call: TRBD1 (5 bases). The DNA for the CDR3 is TGCGCCAGCAGCCAAGATTGGCGGGGCTTGGTTCAGCCCCAGCATTTT. Translated: CASSQDWRGLVQPQHF.